This entry lists 5 T cell receptor beta chains sequenced from one sample in a study of cytomegalovirus exposure and HLA in healthy donors. The primer mix had 60 Vbeta and 13 Jbeta primers. TCRdb keeps only in-frame clones here, not all; method: immunoSEQ multiplex PCR. The data hold 110,000 to 150,000 clones, with roughly 10% observed a single time. The sample was PBMCs. The source of these receptors is a male donor in good health and CMV-seronegative.

A few counts support this clone. This chain links TRBV27 with TRBJ2-2; the D gene is possibly TRBD2 (6 bases). Trimming removed 3 bases at V and 5 bases at J, with 13 bases between. This CDR3 spans 15 amino acids. Germline V gene sequence: CDR1 MNHEY, CDR2 SMNVEV (reference sequence). The CDR3 region has the DNA TGTGCCAGCAGTTTCGGAGGGCTTAGGACCGGGGAGCTGTTTTTT. Its protein is CASSFGGLRTGELFF.

A few counts support this clone. The chain carries TRBV11-2 and TRBJ2-3, with D uncertain. The germline CDR1 and CDR2 sequences are SGHAT and FQNNGV. The germline V and J ends were trimmed by 7 bases and 8 bases, with 16 bases remaining between them. The CDR3 length is 13 residues. For the CDR3, the DNA is TGTGCCAGCACCCCCCGAACTCACGGTACGCAGTATTTT. This sequence encodes CASTPRTHGTQYF.

The chain couples TRBV6-4 to TRBJ2-1; D perhaps matches TRBD2 (7 bases). Germline CDR1 MRHNA, CDR2 SNTAGT. V was clipped by 3 bases and J by 7 bases, with 19 bases between them. The CDR3 has 16 residues. CDR3 loop: CASSEEWGGARNEQFF. The DNA of the CDR3 is TGTGCCAGCAGTGAAGAATGGGGGGGGGCCAGAAATGAGCAGTTCTTC.

This clone was observed a few times. This chain links TRBV19 with TRBJ1-1; tentative D call: TRBD1 (5 bases). With 6 bases removed from V and 2 bases from J, the gap between germline ends came to 10 bases. CDR3 length: 13 amino acids. Germline CDR1 and CDR2: LNHDA and SQIVND (reference sequence). The CDR3 DNA reads as TGTGCCAGTAGCCGACAGAGTAACACTGAAGCTTTCTTT. Protein: CASSRQSNTEAFF.

The rearrangement uses TRBV29-1 and TRBJ2-2, with 7 bases identical to TRBD1. The V gene end was trimmed by 6 bases and the J gene end by 7 bases; junction bases not matched to a gene: 2. Germline CDR1 reads SQVTM; CDR2 reads ANQGSEA. The CDR3 is 11 amino acids. This chain's CDR3 is CSVTGHGELFF. The CDR3 DNA reads TGCAGCGTGACAGGGCACGGGGAGCTGTTTTTT.